A single sample is the source of the 16 T cell receptor beta chains below, sequenced in a study of PD-L1 blockade in urothelial cancer. As for time point: pretreatment peripheral blood. The protocol was immunoSEQ multiplex PCR, while the TCRdb copy is restricted to in-frame clones and leaves out a portion. The sample consists of about 52,000 clones, 75% to 90% of them appearing once. Sequenced here: PBMCs, sampled around atezolizumab (anti-PD-L1) treatment. The receptors derive from a man aged 50-60 years with urothelial cancer.

V gene TRBV6-5 combines with J gene TRBJ1-2; maybe TRBD1 (6 bases). Looked up from germline, CDR1 is MNHEY and CDR2 is SVGAGI. Between the trimmed V and J ends, which lost 5 bases and 3 bases, there was a span of 16 bases. The CDR3 length is 15 residues. CDR3 nucleotides: TGTGCCAGCAGTCCTCGGGGGGGGGCGTACTATGGCTACACCTTC. Amino acids: CASSPRGGAYYGYTF.

The rearrangement joins TRBV6-6 to TRBJ2-5; tentatively, D is TRBD1 (6 bases). CDR1 is MNHNY, CDR2 SVGAGI, per germline (reference sequence). Trimming pared 4 bases from V and 4 bases from J, leaving 13 bases between. The CDR3 extends over 14 amino acids. CDR3 region: CASSSQGRGETQYF. The CDR3 DNA sequence: TGTGCCAGCAGTTCCCAAGGCAGGGGAGAGACCCAGTACTTC.

The chain combines TRBV6-5 with TRBJ2-1; maybe TRBD2 (6 bases). Germline CDR1 and CDR2: MNHEY and SVGAGI. V lost 3 bases and J lost 5, with 11 bases in between. The CDR3 extends over 14 amino acids. DNA for the CDR3: TGTGCCAGCAGTTATCGACTAGTCGACAATGAGCAGTTCTTC. Residues: CASSYRLVDNEQFF.

J is TRBJ1-1 and V is TRBV19, with 8 bases matching TRBD1. The CDR3 sequence is 13 residues long. V lost 6 bases, J lost 7 bases, and 7 bases stayed unmatched. Looked up from germline, CDR1 is LNHDA and CDR2 is SQIVND (reference sequence). CDR3 in amino acids: CASRRTGTNEAFF. The CDR3 nucleotides read TGTGCCAGTAGGAGGACAGGGACCAATGAAGCTTTCTTT.

This chain connects TRBV5-6 to TRBJ2-1; 10 nucleotides agree with TRBD2. The CDR3 is made up of 15 amino acids. CDR1 SGHDT and CDR2 YYEEEE come from the germline V gene. The trim removed 3 bases at V and 3 bases at J, leaving 3 bases unmatched. The CDR3, as DNA: TGTGCCAGCAGCTCAGGACTAGCGGACTACAATGAGCAGTTCTTC. Its protein product is CASSSGLADYNEQFF. The complete variable domain, with remaining parts taken from reference TRBV5-6 and TRBJ2-1, reads DAGVTQSPTHLIKTRGQQVTLRCSPKSGHDTVSWYQQALGQGPQFIFQYYEEEERQRGNFPDRFSGHQFPNYSSELNVNALLLGDSALYLCASSSGLADYNEQFFGPGTRLTVL.

This sequence joins TRBV5-1 and TRBJ2-7, with unresolved D. From germline, CDR1 is SGHRS and CDR2 YFSETQ. V lost 0 bases, J lost 2 bases, and 12 bases lay in between. CDR3 length equals 15 residues. The CDR3 is CASSLGLGIPYEQYF. The CDR3, as DNA: TGCGCCAGCAGCTTGGGGTTGGGCATCCCCTACGAGCAGTACTTC.

The J gene is TRBJ2-1, the V gene TRBV7-9; 8 bases are shared with TRBD1. In germline, CDR1 is SEHNR, CDR2 FQNEAQ (reference sequence). The length of the CDR3 is 14 residues. With V trimmed by 5 bases and J by 9 bases, 9 bases remained unmatched. The CDR3 DNA is TGTGCCAGCAGCGCGACAGGGGAAGGGGGTGAGCAGTTCTTC. Translated, it gives CASSATGEGGEQFF.

CDR3 nucleotides: TGTGCCAGCAGCTATGAACAGGGGGCGAGCACAGATACGCAGTATTTT. Translating it yields CASSYEQGASTDTQYF. The rearrangement links TRBV5-6 to TRBJ2-3, with 9 bases identical to TRBD1. Germline V gene lookup returns CDR1 SGHDT and CDR2 YYEEEE. J gave up 0 bases and V 3 bases, and 5 bases lay outside the gene matches. The CDR3 length is 16 residues.

The sample holds a few counts of this clone. The chain has TRBV7-2 and TRBJ2-5; 9 bases agree with TRBD2. Germline CDR1 and CDR2: SGHTA and FQGNSA. The CDR3 covers 16 residues. Unmatched junction bases numbered 4, after V lost 0 bases and J lost 2 bases. The CDR3 bases are TGTGCCAGCAGCTTAGCGGCGACTAGCGGACAAGAGACCCAGTACTTC. Translating it yields CASSLAATSGQETQYF.

This clone appeared once. This chain links TRBV14 with TRBJ1-2; D is ambiguous. The CDR3 contains 16 residues. Per germline, CDR1 SGHDN and CDR2 FVKESK. V shed 2 bases and J shed 4 bases, with 17 bases lying between them. CDR3 DNA sequence: TGTGCCAGCAGCCAAAATCTGGACTCCCGCGGCTATGGCTACACCTTC. It yields the protein CASSQNLDSRGYGYTF.

The chain links TRBV18 to TRBJ2-1; D possibly corresponds to TRBD2 (5 bases). The CDR3 is 13 residues long. Trimming pared 3 bases from V and 4 bases from J, leaving 7 bases between. The germline CDR1 and CDR2 sequences are KGHSH and LQKENI. The CDR3 protein is CASSPDLYNEQFF. In DNA, the CDR3 is TGTGCCAGCTCACCGGACTTATACAATGAGCAGTTCTTC.

The chain joins TRBV10-3 to TRBJ2-3; 9 bases line up with TRBD2. The CDR3 length is 16 residues. J gave up 2 bases and V 2 bases, and 5 bases lay outside the gene matches. CDR1 is ENHRY, CDR2 SYGVKD, per germline. For the CDR3, the DNA is TGTGCCATCAGTGAGCCAGCTAGCGGGGCCACAGATACGCAGTATTTT. Its protein is CAISEPASGATDTQYF.

This sequence joins TRBV5-6 and TRBJ1-5; the D is unclear. The CDR3 extends over 12 amino acids. The V gene's germline CDR1 is SGHDT and CDR2 YYEEEE. The V end lost 4 bases, the J end lost 7 bases, and 9 bases lay between the germline ends. As DNA, the CDR3 is TGTGCCAGCAGCCAGACGGGGCAGCCCCAGCATTTT. This translates into CASSQTGQPQHF.

The chain combines TRBV11-3 with TRBJ2-7; 8 bases line up with TRBD2. CDR3 length equals 15 residues. V gave up 5 bases and J gave up 2 bases; unmatched junction bases: 8. Germline CDR1 reads SGHNT; CDR2 reads YENEEA. CDR3 residues: CASSPGGAETYEQYF. The CDR3 DNA is TGTGCCAGCAGCCCGGGAGGGGCAGAGACCTACGAGCAGTACTTC.

The rearrangement joins TRBV19 to TRBJ2-3; TRBD2 is a possible D gene (5 bases). Germline V gene lookup returns CDR1 LNHDA and CDR2 SQIVND (reference sequence). V lost 3 bases and J lost 4, with 11 bases in between. The CDR3 totals 14 residues. Here the CDR3 reads CASSIGLAPDTQYF. CDR3 in DNA: TGTGCCAGTAGTATTGGGCTAGCACCAGATACGCAGTATTTT.

As to this clone: Likely a read error: the CDR3 ends without its conserved phenylalanine or tryptophan. The DNA is left out, because the CDR3 cannot be placed on it with certainty; the CDR3 is given as TCRdb lists it. The J gene is TRBJ2-3, the V gene TRBV15; the listed D gene, TRBD2, was not tested against the DNA. Per the germline V gene, CDR1 is LNHNV and CDR2 is YYDKDF (reference sequence). The CDR3 is 9 residues long, ends included. CDR3 amino acids: CATSTQGLA.